This TCR beta chain was sequenced for a study of CD8 T cells in Susac syndrome. Sequencing targeted TCR beta in T cells from blood (CD8+ and CD4+). An amount of RNA that ranged from roughly 0.45 to 1 ug was reverse transcribed with random hexamers. TCRdb independently ran MiXCR on the immunoSEQ multiplex PCR reads; one entry per CDR3 protein. The sample includes roughly 170,000 distinct CDR3 sequences, around 93% of them seen just once. Per germline, CDR1 MNHNS and CDR2 SASEGT. This CDR3 has 20 amino acids. V lost 5 bases to trimming and J lost 0 bases; unmatched junction nucleotides: 19. This TCR came from a human donor with multiple sclerosis. The rearrangement links TRBV6-1 to TRBJ2-7, with 10 positions matching TRBD2. The sequencing input was CD4+ T cells from PBMCs. DNA of the CDR3: TGTGCCAGCAGTAAGAGGGGGGGGGAATGGGGACTAGCGAACTCCTACGAGCAGTACTTC. Translated, it gives CASSKRGGEWGLANSYEQYF.